This T cell receptor (beta chain) emerged from a study of blood T cell repertoires in COVID-19. About the research overall: Nucleic acid was either cDNA or gDNA, and it came from T cells, B-cell-depleted T cells, or PBMCs.

The data were produced by immunoSEQ multiplex PCR, yet TCRdb's version contains in-frame clones alone and is incomplete. Here the sample spans 110,000 to 150,000 clones, 80% to 85% being singletons. Sequencing was performed on peripheral blood. The receptor was isolated from a human donor in a cohort sampled during active COVID-19.

CDR3 amino acids: CASSLPGRGSSGNTIYF. The CDR3 DNA sequence: TGTGCCAGCAGCTTACCTGGCAGGGGGTCTTCTGGAAACACCATATATTTT. The chain uses TRBV5-6 and TRBJ1-3, with TRBD1 matching over 7 bases. This CDR3 has 17 residues. Trimming removed 2 bases from V and 1 base from J; junction bases left unmatched: 9. CDR1 SGHDT and CDR2 YYEEEE come from the germline V gene.